The sample holds a few counts of the clone carrying this TCR beta chain. Profiling relied on immunoSEQ multiplex PCR, and the TCRdb table lists in-frame clones only, not all of them. The sample shows more than 85,000 clones, approximately 90% of them seen only once. The data stem from a study of PD-L1 blockade in urothelial cancer. The CDR3 has 15 residues. Germline V gene sequence: CDR1 MNHEY, CDR2 SMNVEV (reference sequence). Trimming stripped 5 bases from V and 4 bases from J, with 15 bases between. This TCR derives from a woman of 80 years or more with urothelial cancer. Sequences were derived from PBMCs, sampled around atezolizumab (anti-PD-L1) treatment. V is TRBV27 and J is TRBJ1-5; D gene uncertain. DNA of the CDR3: TGTGCCAGCAGTGGGGTGGCCGGAGGTAATCAGCCCCAGCATTTT. This encodes CASSGVAGGNQPQHF.